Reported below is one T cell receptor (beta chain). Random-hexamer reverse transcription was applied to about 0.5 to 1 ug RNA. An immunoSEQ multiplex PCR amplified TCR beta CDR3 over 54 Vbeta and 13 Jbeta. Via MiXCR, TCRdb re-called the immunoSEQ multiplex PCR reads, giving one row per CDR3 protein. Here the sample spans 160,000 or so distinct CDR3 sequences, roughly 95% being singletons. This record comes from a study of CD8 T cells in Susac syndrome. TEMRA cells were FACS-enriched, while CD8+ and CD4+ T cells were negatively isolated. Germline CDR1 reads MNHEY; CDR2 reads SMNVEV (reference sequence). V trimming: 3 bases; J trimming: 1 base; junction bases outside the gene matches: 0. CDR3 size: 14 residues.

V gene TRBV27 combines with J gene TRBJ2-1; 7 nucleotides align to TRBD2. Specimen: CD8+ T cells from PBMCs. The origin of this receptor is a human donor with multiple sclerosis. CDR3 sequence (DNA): TGTGCCAGCAGTTTGGGACTATCCTACAATGAGCAGTTCTTC. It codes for CASSLGLSYNEQFF.